Sequencing of this TCR beta chain was carried out in a study of blood T cell repertoires in COVID-19. Study information: The origin of the acute and convalescent COVID-19 samples was the United States, Italy and Spain. The cDNA or gDNA used as material had been derived from T cells, B-cell-depleted T cells, or PBMCs.

Original analysis: Reference gene primer amplification gave estimated nucleated cell counts. Assay: immunoSEQ multiplex PCR; the TCRdb copy retains only in-frame clones and omits some. V and J calls plus clone size are reproduced from that table; the DNA served to infer D and trimming. The table has about 230,000 clones, approximately 82% seen once. The ends lost 5 bases at V and 2 bases at J; junction bases unmatched: 6. The CDR3 loop spans 15 amino acids. Germline V gene data show CDR1 as SGHKS and CDR2 as YYEKEE (reference sequence). The J gene is TRBJ2-2, the V gene TRBV5-5, with 7 bases fitting TRBD2. The sequenced sample was peripheral blood. The TCR comes from a woman aged 35 to 49 who had recovered from COVID-19. The CDR3 region is CASRAGTTNTGELFF. The DNA for the CDR3 is TGTGCCAGCAGGGCCGGGACTACCAACACCGGGGAGCTGTTTTTT. Together with reference TRBV5-5 and TRBJ2-2, the CDR3 gives the full variable domain: DAGVTQSPTHLIKTRGQQVTLRCSPISGHKSVSWYQQVLGQGPQFIFQYYEKEERGRGNFPDRFSARQFPNYSSELNVNALLLGDSALYLCASRAGTTNTGELFFGEGSRLTVL.